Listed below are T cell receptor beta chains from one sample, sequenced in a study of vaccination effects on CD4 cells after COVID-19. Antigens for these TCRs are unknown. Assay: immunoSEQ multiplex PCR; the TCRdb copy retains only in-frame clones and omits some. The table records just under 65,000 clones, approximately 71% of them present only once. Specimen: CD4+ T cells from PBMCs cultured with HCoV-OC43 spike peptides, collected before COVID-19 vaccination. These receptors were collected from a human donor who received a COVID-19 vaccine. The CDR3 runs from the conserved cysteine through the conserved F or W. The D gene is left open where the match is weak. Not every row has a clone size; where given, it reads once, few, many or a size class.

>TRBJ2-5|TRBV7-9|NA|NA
CASSLVPQTQYF
TGTGCCAGCAGCTTAGTCCCCCAGACCCAGTACTTC
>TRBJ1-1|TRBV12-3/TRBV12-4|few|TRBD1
CASSLDRGTEAFF
TGTGCCAGCAGTCTGGACAGGGGTACTGAAGCTTTCTTT
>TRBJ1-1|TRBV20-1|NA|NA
CSARGGTGAFF
TGCAGTGCTAGAGGCGGGACTGGAGCTTTCTTT
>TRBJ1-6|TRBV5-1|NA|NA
CASSLEQGSPLHF
TGCGCCAGCAGCTTGGAACAGGGTTCACCCCTCCACTTT
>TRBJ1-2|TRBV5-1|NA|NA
CASSLGPGDGYTF
TGCGCCAGCAGCTTAGGTCCAGGGGATGGCTACACCTTC
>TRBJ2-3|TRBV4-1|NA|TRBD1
CASSRGQGGTDTQYF
TGCGCCAGCAGCCGAGGACAGGGCGGGACAGATACGCAGTATTTT
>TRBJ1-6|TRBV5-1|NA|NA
CASSLGTSDNSPLHF
TGCGCCAGCAGCCTAGGGACATCAGATAATTCACCCCTCCACTTT
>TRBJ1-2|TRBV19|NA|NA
CASSRVTNYGYTF
TGTGCCAGTAGTAGAGTTACTAACTATGGCTACACCTTC
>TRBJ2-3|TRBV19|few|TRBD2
CASRPSGVAGTQYF
TGTGCCAGTAGGCCTAGCGGGGTGGCCGGTACGCAGTATTTT
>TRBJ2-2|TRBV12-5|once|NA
CAIPRVRKKIESTGELFF
TGTGCGATCCCTCGGGTTAGAAAAAAGATAGAGAGCACCGGGGAGCTGTTTTTT
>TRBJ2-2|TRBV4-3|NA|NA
CASRLQGSTGELFF
TGCGCCAGCAGGCTACAGGGCTCCACCGGGGAGCTGTTTTTT
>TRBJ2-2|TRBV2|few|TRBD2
CARRLAGTGELFF
TGTGCCAGAAGACTAGCGGGCACCGGGGAGCTGTTTTTT
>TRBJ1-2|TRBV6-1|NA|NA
CASSEAGGGKYGYTF
TGTGCCAGCAGTGAAGCTGGAGGGGGAAAATATGGCTACACCTTC
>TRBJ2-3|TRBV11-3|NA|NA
CASSLGMSGDTQYF
TGTGCCAGCAGCTTAGGAATGAGCGGGGATACGCAGTATTTT
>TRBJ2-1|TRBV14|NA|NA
CASSQFAAWNEQFF
TGTGCCAGCAGCCAATTTGCGGCCTGGAATGAGCAGTTCTTC
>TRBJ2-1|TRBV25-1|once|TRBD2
CASNTPGGPENEQFF
TGTGCCAGCAACACCCCGGGGGGGCCGGAGAATGAGCAGTTCTTC
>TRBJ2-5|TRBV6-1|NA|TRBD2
CASSARRSGGSQETQYF
TGTGCCAGCAGTGCCCGAAGAAGCGGGGGGTCACAAGAGACCCAGTACTTC
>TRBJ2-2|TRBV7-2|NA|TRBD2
CASSLGLAGGYTGELFF
TGTGCCAGCAGCCTGGGACTAGCGGGGGGGTACACCGGGGAGCTGTTTTTT
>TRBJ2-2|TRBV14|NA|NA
CASSPVGTGELFF
TGTGCCAGCAGCCCCGTTGGGACCGGGGAGCTGTTTTTT
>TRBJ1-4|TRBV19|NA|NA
CASSIGGHKLFF
TGTGCCAGTAGTATAGGAGGGCACAAACTGTTTTTT
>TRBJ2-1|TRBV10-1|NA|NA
CASSESRVHGSSDEQFF
TGCGCCAGCAGTGAGTCGAGGGTCCATGGATCCAGCGATGAGCAGTTCTTC
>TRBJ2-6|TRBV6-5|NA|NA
CASSPGQTGANVLTF
TGTGCCAGCAGTCCCGGACAGACTGGGGCCAACGTCCTGACTTTC
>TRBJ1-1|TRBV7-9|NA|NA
CASSSQGHTEAFF
TGTGCCAGCAGCAGCCAAGGGCACACTGAAGCTTTCTTT
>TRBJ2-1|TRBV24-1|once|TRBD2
CATSDQPGTSGGGEQFF
TGTGCCACCAGTGATCAGCCCGGGACTAGCGGGGGGGGCGAGCAGTTCTTC
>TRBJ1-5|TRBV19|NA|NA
CASSGTKASVSNQPQHF
TGTGCCAGTAGTGGGACCAAGGCATCAGTTAGCAATCAGCCCCAGCATTTT
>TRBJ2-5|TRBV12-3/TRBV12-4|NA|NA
CASRTDRRETQYF
TGTGCCAGCCGGACAGACCGCCGGGAGACCCAGTACTTC
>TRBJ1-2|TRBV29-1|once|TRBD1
CSVLGGDYGYTF
TGCAGTGTATTAGGGGGCGACTATGGCTACACCTTC
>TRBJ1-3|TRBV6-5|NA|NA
CASTSSGNTIYF
TGTGCCAGCACCTCCTCTGGAAACACCATATATTTT
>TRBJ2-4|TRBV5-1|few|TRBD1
CASSQTGSGNIQYF
TGCGCCAGCAGCCAGACAGGGTCGGGTAACATTCAGTACTTC
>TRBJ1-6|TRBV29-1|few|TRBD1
CSVETGGLLHF
TGCAGCGTTGAGACAGGGGGCCTCCTCCACTTT
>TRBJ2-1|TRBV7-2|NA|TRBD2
CASSRRGGSGNEQFF
TGTGCCAGCAGCCGGCGCGGGGGGAGTGGGAATGAGCAGTTCTTC
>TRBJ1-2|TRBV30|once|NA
CAWSRGRNYGYTF
TGTGCCTGGAGCCGGGGACGGAACTATGGCTACACCTTC
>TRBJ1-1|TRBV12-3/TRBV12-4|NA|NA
CASSRGWTEAFF
TGTGCCAGCAGTAGGGGCTGGACTGAAGCTTTCTTT
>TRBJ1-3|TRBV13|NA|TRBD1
CASTGGMVSGNTIYF
TGTGCCAGCACAGGGGGTATGGTATCTGGAAACACCATATATTTT
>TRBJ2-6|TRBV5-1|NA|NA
CASSPLRDGANVLTF
TGCGCCAGCAGCCCGCTACGGGATGGGGCCAACGTCCTGACTTTC
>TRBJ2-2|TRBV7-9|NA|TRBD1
CASSVYWTGANTGELFF
TGTGCCAGCAGCGTATATTGGACAGGGGCGAACACCGGGGAGCTGTTTTTT
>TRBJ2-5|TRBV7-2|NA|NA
CASSLARETQYF
TGTGCCAGCAGCTTGGCCAGAGAGACCCAGTACTTC
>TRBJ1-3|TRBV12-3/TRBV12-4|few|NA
CASTSRNTIYF
TGTGCCAGCACCTCAAGGAACACCATATATTTT
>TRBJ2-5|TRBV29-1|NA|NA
CSVVDFEETQYF
TGCAGCGTTGTGGACTTTGAAGAGACCCAGTACTTC
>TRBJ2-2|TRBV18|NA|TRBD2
CASSGQRGNTGELFF
TGTGCCAGCTCCGGCCAGCGGGGAAACACCGGGGAGCTGTTTTTT
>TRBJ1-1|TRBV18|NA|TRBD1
CASSPLGQGDTEAFF
TGTGCCAGCTCACCCTTGGGACAGGGGGACACTGAAGCTTTCTTT
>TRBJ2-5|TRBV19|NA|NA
CASSDRSWETQYF
TGTGCCAGTAGTGACAGGAGCTGGGAGACCCAGTACTTC
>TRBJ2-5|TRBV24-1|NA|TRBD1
CATSDARDRGRVTQYF
TGTGCCACCAGTGATGCCCGGGACAGGGGGCGCGTGACCCAGTACTTC
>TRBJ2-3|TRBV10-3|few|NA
CAISARDSTDTQYF
TGTGCCATCAGTGCACGGGACAGCACAGATACGCAGTATTTT